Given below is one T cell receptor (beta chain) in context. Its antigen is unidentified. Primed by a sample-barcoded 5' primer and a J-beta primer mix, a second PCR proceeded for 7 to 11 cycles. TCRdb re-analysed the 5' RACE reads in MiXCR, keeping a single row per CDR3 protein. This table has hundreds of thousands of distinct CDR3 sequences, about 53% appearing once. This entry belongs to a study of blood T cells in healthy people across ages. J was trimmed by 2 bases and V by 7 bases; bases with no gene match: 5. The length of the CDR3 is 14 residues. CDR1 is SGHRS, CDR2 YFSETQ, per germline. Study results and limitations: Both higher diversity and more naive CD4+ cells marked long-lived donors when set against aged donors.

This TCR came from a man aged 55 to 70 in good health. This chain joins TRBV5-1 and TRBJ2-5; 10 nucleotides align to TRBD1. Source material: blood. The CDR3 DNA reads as TGCGCCAGCGGTCCGGGACAGGGGCAAGAGACCCAGTACTTC. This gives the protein CASGPGQGQETQYF. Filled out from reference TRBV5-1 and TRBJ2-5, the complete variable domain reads KAGVTQTPRYLIKTRGQQVTLSCSPISGHRSVSWYQQTPGQGLQFLFEYFSETQRNKGNFPGRFSGRQFSNSRSEMNVSTLELGDSALYLCASGPGQGQETQYFGPGTRLLVL.